The 13 T cell receptor beta chains in this list originate from one sample, sequenced in a study of Graves' ophthalmopathy and Graves' hyperthyroidism. Amplified material comprised TCR beta CDR3 regions derived from RNA transcripts. Following a first-round RT-PCR that used HTBI primers, a second-round multiplex PCR was carried out. From the multiplex PCR reads, TCRdb called clonotypes with MiXCR, one entry per CDR3 protein. Seen here are about 640,000 distinct CDR3 sequences, 35% to 50% observed once, and the top ten hold roughly 3%. Sequenced material: peripheral blood. These receptors came from an adult man with Graves' ophthalmopathy.

In its sample, this clonotype was seen many times. V usage is TRBV4-2 and J usage is TRBJ2-7; TRBD2 is a possible D gene (6 bases). Germline CDR1 LGHNA, CDR2 YNFKEQ. This CDR3 region has 15 residues. The V and J ends lost 0 bases and 3 bases respectively, with 12 bases between them. The CDR3 coding sequence is TGTGCCAGCAGCCAAGAAGTCGGGAGAGTCTACGAGCAGTACTTC. Translated, it gives CASSQEVGRVYEQYF.

With regard to this clonotype: At one end, the junction sequence differs from germline, possibly due to a read error. This rearrangement joins TRBV10-2 to TRBJ1-1, with TRBD1 identical over 7 bases. The CDR3 runs 15 residues. Germline-derived CDR1 and CDR2 are WSHSY and SAAADI. In DNA form, the CDR3 reads TGTGCCAGCAGTTTCCGGACAGGCTTGAACACTGAAGCTTTCTTT. Translating gives CASSFRTGLNTEAFF.

J is TRBJ1-2 and V is TRBV6-6; D remains unclear. Per the germline V gene, CDR1 is MNHNY and CDR2 is SVGAGI (reference sequence). V lost 0 bases to trimming and J lost 3 bases, with 14 bases between them. This CDR3 is built from 16 residues. CDR3 nucleotides: TGTGCCAGCAGTTACTCGGGTCGAAGAAAAGACTATGGCTACACCTTC. It is translated as CASSYSGRRKDYGYTF.

This chain uses TRBV29-1 with TRBJ1-1; D gene unclear. Per the germline V gene, CDR1 is SQVTM and CDR2 is ANQGSEA. The CDR3 contains 13 residues. CDR3 protein: CSVYQAGNTEAFF. CDR3 DNA sequence: TGCAGTGTCTACCAGGCAGGGAACACTGAAGCTTTCTTT.

CDR3 in amino acids: CASSLKRGGWTGELFF. CDR3 bases: TGTGCCAGCAGCTTAAAAAGAGGGGGCTGGACCGGGGAGCTGTTTTTT. The chain carries TRBV11-1 and TRBJ2-2; 7 nucleotides agree with TRBD1. Looked up from germline, CDR1 is SGHAT and CDR2 is FQDESV (reference sequence). The CDR3 covers 16 residues. The V gene end was trimmed by 2 bases and the J gene end by 5 bases; junction bases not matched to a gene: 8.

The chain has TRBV24-1 and TRBJ2-3; 9 nucleotides align to TRBD2. V lost 0 bases to trimming and J lost 2 bases; unmatched junction nucleotides: 5. The CDR3 totals 17 residues. From germline, CDR1 is KGHDR and CDR2 SFDVKD. CDR3 coding DNA: TGTGCCACCAGTGATTTGTCGGCTAGCGGGGTCACAGATACGCAGTATTTT. Translated, it gives CATSDLSASGVTDTQYF.

In this sample, this clonotype turned up a few times. The junction and the germline gene differ at one end; a read error may be behind it. This rearrangement joins TRBV4-1 to TRBJ2-7; D is perhaps TRBD2 (6 bases). Germline CDR1 is MGHRA and CDR2 is YSYEKL. The CDR3 loop spans 17 amino acids. CDR3 in amino acids: CASSQDGGKGLGYEQYF. The CDR3, as DNA: TGTGCCAGCAGCCAAGATGGAGGGAAGGGGCTCGGATACGAGCAGTACTTC.

This clonotype was counted at least ten times. This rearrangement joins TRBV9 to TRBJ2-5; D is tentatively TRBD1 or TRBD2 (5 bases each). Germline loops: CDR1 SGDLS, CDR2 YYNGEE. This CDR3 contains 13 residues. The V end was cut by 3 bases, the J end by 4 bases, with 10 bases between. CDR3 in DNA: TGTGCCAGCAGCGGAGGGGAAGGAGAGACCCAGTACTTC. This translates into CASSGGEGETQYF.

The table lists this clonotype with a few counts. The chain joins TRBV7-9 to TRBJ1-2; TRBD1 agrees at 12 bases. V lost 8 bases and J lost 8; bases outside the gene matches: 15. Germline V gives CDR1 SEHNR, CDR2 FQNEAQ (reference sequence). The CDR3 is made up of 16 amino acids. CDR3 DNA sequence: TGTGCCAGCTCACCACCGGTGGGACAGGGGGCAGAAGGCTACACCTTC. This codes for CASSPPVGQGAEGYTF.

This clonotype was recorded at least ten times. The chain has TRBV7-2 and TRBJ1-2; D ambiguous. The CDR3 is made up of 13 amino acids. With 1 base removed from V and 7 bases from J, the gap between germline ends came to 10 bases. Germline assignment: CDR1 SGHTA and CDR2 FQGNSA. In DNA form, the CDR3 reads TGTGCCAGCAGCTTAGACGCCTCGGGTGGCTACACCTTC. This gives the protein CASSLDASGGYTF.

This clonotype was picked up many times. Sequence at one end of the junction differs from germline and may be a read error. This chain connects TRBV7-8 to TRBJ2-7, with D uncertain. The CDR3 runs 14 residues. The germline V gene has CDR1 SGHVS and CDR2 FQNEAQ. CDR3: CASSQARSAYEQYF. The CDR3 DNA is TGCGCCAGCAGCCAAGCGCGGAGTGCCTACGAGCAGTACTTC.

With regard to this clonotype: At one end, the junction sequence differs from germline, possibly due to a read error. This sequence joins TRBV7-4 and TRBJ2-5; D unresolved. The germline CDR1 and CDR2 sequences are SGHVT and SQSDAQ. This CDR3 spans 17 amino acids. Here the CDR3 DNA reads TGCGCCAGCAGCCAAGGGTGGTGGCAGCCGGTGAAAGAGACCCAGTACTTC. Its protein product is CASSQGWWQPVKETQYF.

The rearrangement uses TRBV25-1 and TRBJ2-7; D ambiguous. The germline gives CDR1 MGHDK, CDR2 SYGVNS. This CDR3 is 14 amino acids long. The V and J ends lost 7 bases and 4 bases respectively, with 17 bases between them. CDR3 region: CASTGGDTSYEQYF. The DNA of the CDR3 is TGTGCCAGCACTGGCGGAGACACTTCATACGAGCAGTACTTC.